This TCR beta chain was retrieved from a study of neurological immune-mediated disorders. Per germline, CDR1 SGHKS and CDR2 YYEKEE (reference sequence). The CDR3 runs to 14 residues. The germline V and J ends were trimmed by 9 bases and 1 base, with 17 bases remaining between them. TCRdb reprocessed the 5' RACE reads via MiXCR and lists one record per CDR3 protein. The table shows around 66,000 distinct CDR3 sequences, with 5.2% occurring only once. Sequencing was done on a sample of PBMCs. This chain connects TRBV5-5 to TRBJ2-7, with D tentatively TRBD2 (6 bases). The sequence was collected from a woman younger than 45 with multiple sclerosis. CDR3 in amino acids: CATSEGSGSYEQYF. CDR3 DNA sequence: TGTGCCACCTCAGAGGGCAGCGGGTCCTACGAGCAGTACTTC.